This paragraph reports one T cell receptor (beta chain). The entry originates in a study of blood T cell repertoires in COVID-19. Study summary: The United States, Italy and Spain were the sources of the acute and convalescent COVID-19 samples. In each case, the material was cDNA or gDNA derived from T cells, B-cell-depleted T cells, or PBMCs.

Per the original methods: Reference gene primer amplification yielded estimated nucleated cell counts. The assay was immunoSEQ multiplex PCR, and TCRdb's table has in-frame clones only and misses some. D and trimming come from the DNA, and the V and J calls and clone size come from that table. The sample carries just over 250,000 clones, 86% recorded once. Germline V gene lookup returns CDR1 MNHEY and CDR2 SVGAGI. J was trimmed by 2 bases and V by 0 bases; bases with no gene match: 5. CDR3 length equals 16 residues. This sequence was found in a middle-aged man who had recovered from COVID-19. V usage is TRBV6-5 and J usage is TRBJ2-7, with 9 bases identical to TRBD2. Sequencing input: peripheral blood. This CDR3 reads CASSYSGGGAPYEQYF. CDR3 coding DNA: TGTGCCAGCAGTTACTCGGGCGGGGGGGCGCCCTACGAGCAGTACTTC.